The rows below give T cell receptor beta chains drawn from one sample of a study of T cell repertoires in ileal Crohn's disease. Method: immunoSEQ multiplex PCR; TCRdb's copy keeps in-frame clones and lacks some. The sample shows 11,000 to 15,000 clones, around four fifths of them seen only once. Sample: ileal tissue. The receptors derive from an adult with Crohn's disease. Both conserved end residues are part of each CDR3. D genes are given only for firm matches. Where a row states a size, it is once, few, many or the class of an expanded clone; other rows omit it.

j_call	v_call	d_call	clone_size	cdr3_aa	cdr3_nt
TRBJ2-1	TRBV4-3	TRBD2	.	CASSQSPQPGLAGGSRYNEQFF	TGCGCCAGCAGCCAATCGCCCCAACCGGGACTAGCGGGGGGATCGAGATATAATGAGCAGTTCTTC
TRBJ2-1	TRBV11-2	TRBD2	.	CASSLVAAGGLVEQFF	TGTGCCAGCAGCTTAGTCGCAGCGGGAGGGTTGGTTGAGCAGTTCTTC
TRBJ1-5	TRBV10-3	TRBD1	.	CAISESGQGSRVNQPQHF	TGTGCCATCAGTGAGTCGGGACAGGGAAGCAGGGTGAATCAGCCCCAGCATTTT
TRBJ2-2	TRBV5-1	TRBD2	.	CASSLTSGSRSGELFF	TGCGCCAGCAGCTTGACTAGCGGGAGTAGAAGCGGGGAGCTGTTTTTT
TRBJ2-2	TRBV16	TRBD1	once	CASSQRGQGNTGELFF	TGTGCCAGCAGCCAACGGGGACAGGGGAACACCGGGGAGCTGTTTTTT
TRBJ2-1	TRBV9	TRBD2	.	CASSATSSGRSGEQFF	TGTGCCAGCAGCGCCACCAGTAGCGGGAGATCGGGTGAGCAGTTCTTC
TRBJ1-2	TRBV7-2	TRBD1	.	CASNPDRASYYGYTF	TGTGCCAGCAACCCCGACAGGGCGTCATACTATGGCTACACCTTC
TRBJ2-7	TRBV2	TRBD1	.	CASSEISLGQGDEQYF	TGTGCCAGCAGTGAAATTTCCCTGGGACAGGGTGACGAGCAGTACTTC
TRBJ1-4	TRBV4-3	.	.	CASSQDESRQLPNEKLFF	TGCGCCAGCAGCCAAGATGAGTCTCGACAGCTTCCTAATGAAAAACTGTTTTTT
TRBJ1-2	TRBV6-6	TRBD1	.	CASSSAGTGANYGYTF	TGTGCCAGCAGTTCAGCCGGGACAGGGGCTAACTATGGCTACACCTTC
TRBJ2-3	TRBV7-3	.	.	CASSLRGRRDTQYF	TGTGCCAGCAGCTTAAGGGGGCGCAGAGATACGCAGTATTTT
TRBJ2-7	TRBV6-1	.	.	CASRLTGFWDEQYF	TGTGCCAGCAGGTTGACAGGATTTTGGGACGAGCAGTACTTC
TRBJ2-5	TRBV9	.	.	CASALSVSLGETQYF	TGTGCCAGCGCGCTGTCAGTGAGCCTAGGAGAGACCCAGTACTTC
TRBJ1-2	TRBV10-3	TRBD1	.	CAISGITGGYGYTF	TGTGCCATCAGTGGGATCACAGGGGGCTATGGCTACACCTTC
TRBJ1-4	TRBV5-1	TRBD1	.	CASSRVSGGQSNEKLFF	TGCGCCAGCAGCAGGGTTTCCGGGGGACAGAGTAATGAAAAACTGTTTTTT
TRBJ1-3	TRBV23-1	.	.	CASKTVIGNTIYF	TGCGCCAGCAAGACAGTCATCGGAAACACCATATATTTT
TRBJ2-1	TRBV6-4	.	.	CASSAGIPQFF	TGTGCCAGCAGTGCCGGGATCCCCCAGTTCTTC
TRBJ2-1	TRBV6-6	TRBD2	.	CASSYSAGGPYEQFF	TGTGCCAGCAGTTACTCAGCGGGAGGGCCTTATGAGCAGTTCTTC
TRBJ1-5	TRBV28	TRBD1	few	CASSSGTGSGNQPQHF	TGTGCCAGCAGTTCTGGGACAGGGAGCGGCAATCAGCCCCAGCATTTT
TRBJ2-7	TRBV5-1	.	.	CASSLARGIGDEQYF	TGCGCCAGCAGCTTGGCACGGGGGATCGGGGACGAGCAGTACTTC
TRBJ1-1	TRBV5-1	.	.	CASSLTGTYDTEAFF	TGCGCCAGCAGCTTGACCGGGACATACGACACTGAAGCTTTCTTT
TRBJ1-6	TRBV19	TRBD1	.	CASSMTGGSPLHF	TGTGCCAGTAGTATGACAGGGGGATCACCCCTCCACTTT
TRBJ2-3	TRBV5-1	TRBD2	.	CASTPLAGLTDTQYF	TGCGCCAGCACCCCACTAGCGGGGTTAACAGATACGCAGTATTTT
TRBJ2-2	TRBV29-1	.	.	CSVEPLGNTGELFF	TGCAGCGTTGAGCCCCTCGGTAACACCGGGGAGCTGTTTTTT
TRBJ1-5	TRBV4-1	.	.	CASSQDPARSQPQHF	TGCGCCAGCAGCCAAGATCCGGCCCGGAGTCAGCCCCAGCATTTT
TRBJ2-7	TRBV15	.	.	CATSMDYNYEQYF	TGTGCCACCAGCATGGACTACAACTACGAGCAGTACTTC
TRBJ2-5	TRBV28	.	.	CASSLRGTTQYF	TGTGCCAGCAGTTTACGGGGGACGACCCAGTACTTC
TRBJ1-2	TRBV27	.	once	CASRPGGDYGYTF	TGTGCCAGCAGGCCGGGGGGCGACTATGGCTACACCTTC
TRBJ1-2	TRBV6-1	.	.	CASRDRANYGYTF	TGTGCCAGCAGGGACAGAGCTAACTATGGCTACACCTTC
TRBJ1-1	TRBV4-2	TRBD1	.	CASSQGTGAAMNTEAFF	TGTGCCAGCAGCCAAGGAACAGGGGCGGCTATGAACACTGAAGCTTTCTTT
TRBJ2-2	TRBV5-4	TRBD2	.	CASSPGGASTGELFF	TGTGCCAGCAGCCCGGGGGGGGCTTCCACCGGGGAGCTGTTTTTT
TRBJ2-5	TRBV7-2	.	.	CASSPPRETQYF	TGTGCCAGCAGCCCCCCCCGAGAGACCCAGTACTTC
TRBJ1-1	TRBV7-9	.	.	CASSLEGNTEAFF	TGTGCCAGCAGCTTGGAGGGGAACACTGAAGCTTTCTTT
TRBJ1-4	TRBV6-4	.	.	CASSDWRGGEGETNEKLFF	TGTGCCAGCAGTGACTGGCGAGGGGGTGAGGGGGAAACTAATGAAAAACTGTTTTTT
TRBJ2-4	TRBV30	TRBD1	.	CAWSLLGGSAGNIQYF	TGTGCCTGGAGCCTTCTAGGGGGCTCGGCTGGAAACATTCAGTACTTC
TRBJ1-1	TRBV9	.	.	CASSVGHDTEAFF	TGTGCCAGCAGCGTAGGGCACGACACTGAAGCTTTCTTT
TRBJ1-3	TRBV30	.	.	CAWSGVGSNTIYF	TGTGCCTGGAGTGGTGTGGGCTCAAACACCATATATTTT
TRBJ2-1	TRBV7-9	.	.	CASSLGSWRVRNEQFF	TGTGCCAGCAGCTTAGGATCATGGCGGGTTCGCAATGAGCAGTTCTTC
TRBJ2-7	TRBV9	TRBD2	.	CASSVDPASGARHEQYF	TGTGCCAGCAGCGTAGATCCCGCTAGCGGCGCTCGCCACGAGCAGTACTTC
TRBJ2-7	TRBV28	.	few	CASSLGSERAYEQYF	TGTGCCAGCAGTTTAGGAAGCGAACGAGCCTACGAGCAGTACTTC
TRBJ2-4	TRBV9	TRBD2	.	CASSVGGGKNIQYF	TGTGCCAGCAGCGTTGGCGGGGGAAAAAACATTCAGTACTTC
TRBJ1-6	TRBV29-1	.	.	CSARIGLGGNSPLHF	TGCAGCGCCCGAATCGGACTCGGAGGGAATTCACCCCTCCACTTT
TRBJ2-3	TRBV11-1	.	.	CASSFSRQSTDTQYF	TGTGCCAGCAGCTTCTCGCGACAGAGCACAGATACGCAGTATTTT
TRBJ1-2	TRBV19	TRBD1	.	CASSIPGDRVFGYTF	TGTGCCAGTAGTATACCGGGGGACAGGGTCTTTGGCTACACCTTC
TRBJ1-5	TRBV27	TRBD1	.	CASSTRQGAGQPQHF	TGTGCCAGCAGTACGCGACAGGGGGCAGGTCAGCCCCAGCATTTT